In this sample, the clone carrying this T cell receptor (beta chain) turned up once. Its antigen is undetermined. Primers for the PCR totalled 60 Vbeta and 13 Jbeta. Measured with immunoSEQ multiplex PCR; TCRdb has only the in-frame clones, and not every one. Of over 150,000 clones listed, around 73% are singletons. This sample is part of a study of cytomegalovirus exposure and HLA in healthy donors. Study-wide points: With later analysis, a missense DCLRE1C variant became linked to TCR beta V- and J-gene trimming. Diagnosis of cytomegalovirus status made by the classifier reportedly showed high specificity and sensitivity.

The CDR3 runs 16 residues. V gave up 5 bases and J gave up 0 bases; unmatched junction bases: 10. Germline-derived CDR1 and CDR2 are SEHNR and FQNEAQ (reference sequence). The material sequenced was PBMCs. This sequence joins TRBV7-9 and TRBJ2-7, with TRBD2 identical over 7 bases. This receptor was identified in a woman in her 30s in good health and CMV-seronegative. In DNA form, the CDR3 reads TGTGCCAGCAGCCCTCACGCGGGAGTTACCTCCTACGAGCAGTACTTC. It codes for CASSPHAGVTSYEQYF.